The clone carrying this T cell receptor beta chain was picked up a small number of times. Its antigen is as yet unknown. The data originate from a study of beta chain features in type 1 diabetes. Sequenced material consisted of expressed TCRB transcripts (all of the isolated RNA was reverse transcribed). Profiled with immunoSEQ multiplex PCR; TCRdb holds only in-frame clones, not every one. The sample lists 680,000 or so clones, around an eighth seen once, with less than 0.025% in the top ten. Germline CDR1 GTSNPN, CDR2 SVGIG (reference sequence). The CDR3 length is 13 residues. V shed 3 bases, J shed 6 bases, and the junction held 2 bases outside the gene matches. General study findings and limits: Equally in patients and controls, PCR might preferentially amplify shorter templates. TCRB repertoires of naive, central memory and Treg cells appeared more similar among patients than among healthy donors. The study found moderately but significantly shorter TCRB CDR3s in all four CD4+ subsets of Type 1 diabetes patients. cDNA-based sequencing might over-represent cells highly expressing TCR.

J is TRBJ1-6 and V is TRBV30; 7 bases align to TRBD1. This TCR was recovered from a man aged 18 to 29 with type 1 diabetes. The sequencing sample was made of naive CD4+ T cells from blood. The CDR3 loop is CAWRGQTNSPLHF. CDR3 DNA sequence: TGTGCCTGGAGGGGACAGACTAATTCACCCCTCCACTTT.